The present T cell receptor beta chain was sequenced within a study of control samples from healthy donors and cancer patients. V was pared by 3 bases and J by 0 bases, with 4 bases of the junction left unmatched. The CDR3 sequence is 17 residues long. The germline gives CDR1 LGHDT, CDR2 YNNKEL (reference sequence). Sequenced by immunoSEQ multiplex PCR; TCRdb stores in-frame clones only, minus some. Of 70,000 to 80,000 clones listed, around 90% are singletons. J is TRBJ2-2 and V is TRBV3-1 (or the pseudogene TRBV3-2); TRBD1 matches 10 bases. Sequencing was performed on PBMCs. This sequence originates from a woman aged 50 to 60 with colorectal cancer. CDR3 coding DNA: TGTGCCAGCAGCCAGGACAGGGGGAAATCGAACACCGGGGAGCTGTTTTTT. Translation gives CASSQDRGKSNTGELFF.